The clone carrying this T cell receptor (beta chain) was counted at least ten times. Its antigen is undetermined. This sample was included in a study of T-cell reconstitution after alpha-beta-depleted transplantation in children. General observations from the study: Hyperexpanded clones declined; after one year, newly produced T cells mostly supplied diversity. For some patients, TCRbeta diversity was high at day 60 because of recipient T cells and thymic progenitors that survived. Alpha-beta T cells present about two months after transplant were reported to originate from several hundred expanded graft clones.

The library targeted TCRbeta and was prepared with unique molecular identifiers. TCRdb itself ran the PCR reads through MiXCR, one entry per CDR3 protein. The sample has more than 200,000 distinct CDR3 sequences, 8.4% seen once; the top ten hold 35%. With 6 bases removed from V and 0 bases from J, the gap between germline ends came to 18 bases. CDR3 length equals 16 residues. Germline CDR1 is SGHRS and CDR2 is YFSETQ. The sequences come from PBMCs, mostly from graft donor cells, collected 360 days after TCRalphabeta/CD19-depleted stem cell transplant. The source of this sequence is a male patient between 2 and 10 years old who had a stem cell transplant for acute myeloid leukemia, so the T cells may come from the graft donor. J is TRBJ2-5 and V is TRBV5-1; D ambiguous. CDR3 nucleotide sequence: TGCGCCAGCAAATTGAGGTCTCTTCAGTACCAAGAGACCCAGTACTTC. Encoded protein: CASKLRSLQYQETQYF. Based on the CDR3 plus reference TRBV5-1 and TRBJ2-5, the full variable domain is KAGVTQTPRYLIKTRGQQVTLSCSPISGHRSVSWYQQTPGQGLQFLFEYFSETQRNKGNFPGRFSGRQFSNSRSEMNVSTLELGDSALYLCASKLRSLQYQETQYFGPGTRLLVL.